This record covers a single TCR beta chain. The data were obtained in a study of blood T cell repertoires in COVID-19. Here immunoSEQ multiplex PCR was the method, and the copy in TCRdb shows in-frame clones only, minus some. The repertoire consists of about 140,000 clones, with around 81% occurring once and the leading ten covering 6.2%. Material for sequencing was PBMCs or T cells enriched from blood (not recorded which). This clonotype was sampled from a woman aged 40 to 50 who had recovered from COVID-19.

DNA of the CDR3: TGCGCCAGCAGCCAAGATCTCAGCGATGAGCAGTTCTTC. Amino acids: CASSQDLSDEQFF. V is TRBV4-1 and J is TRBJ2-1; D is uncertain. Germline V gene lookup returns CDR1 MGHRA and CDR2 YSYEKL. Trimming left V 0 bases short and J 8 bases short, with 8 bases between. The CDR3 sequence is 13 residues long.